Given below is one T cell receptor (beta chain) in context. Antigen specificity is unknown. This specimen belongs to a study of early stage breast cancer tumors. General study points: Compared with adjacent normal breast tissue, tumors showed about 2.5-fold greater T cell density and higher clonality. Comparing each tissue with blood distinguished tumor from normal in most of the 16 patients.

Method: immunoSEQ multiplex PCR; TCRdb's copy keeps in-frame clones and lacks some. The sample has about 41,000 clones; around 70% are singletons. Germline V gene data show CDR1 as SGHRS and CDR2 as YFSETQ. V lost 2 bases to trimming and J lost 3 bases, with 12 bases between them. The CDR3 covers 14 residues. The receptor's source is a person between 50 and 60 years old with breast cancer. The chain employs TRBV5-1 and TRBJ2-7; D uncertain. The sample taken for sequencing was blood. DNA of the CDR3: TGCGCCAGCAGCTTTGCGACAAGCCTCTACGAGCAGTACTTC. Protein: CASSFATSLYEQYF. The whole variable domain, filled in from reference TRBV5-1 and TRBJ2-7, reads KAGVTQTPRYLIKTRGQQVTLSCSPISGHRSVSWYQQTPGQGLQFLFEYFSETQRNKGNFPGRFSGRQFSNSRSEMNVSTLELGDSALYLCASSFATSLYEQYFGPGTRLTVT.